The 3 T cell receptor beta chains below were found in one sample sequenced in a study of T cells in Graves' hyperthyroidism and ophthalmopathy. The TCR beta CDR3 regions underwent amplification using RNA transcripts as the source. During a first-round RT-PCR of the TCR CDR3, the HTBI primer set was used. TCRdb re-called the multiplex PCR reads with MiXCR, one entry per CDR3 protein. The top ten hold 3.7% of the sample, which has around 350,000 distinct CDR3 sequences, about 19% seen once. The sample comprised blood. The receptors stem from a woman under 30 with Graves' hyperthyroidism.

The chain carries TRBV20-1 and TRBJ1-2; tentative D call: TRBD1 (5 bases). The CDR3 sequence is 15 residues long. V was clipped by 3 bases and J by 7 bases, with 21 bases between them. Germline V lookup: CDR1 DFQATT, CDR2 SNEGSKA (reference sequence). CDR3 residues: CSARASRAEASGYTF. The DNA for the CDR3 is TGCAGTGCTAGGGCATCCAGGGCGGAGGCTAGTGGCTACACCTTC.

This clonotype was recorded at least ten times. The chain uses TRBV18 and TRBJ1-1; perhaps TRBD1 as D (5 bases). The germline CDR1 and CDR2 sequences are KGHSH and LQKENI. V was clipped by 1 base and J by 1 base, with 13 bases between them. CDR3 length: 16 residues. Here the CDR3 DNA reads TGTGCCAGCTCACCACGAGCGGGGCCTTCGAACACTGAAGCTTTCTTT. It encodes CASSPRAGPSNTEAFF.

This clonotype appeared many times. The CDR3 reads CATSRDRLTYEQYF. CDR3 bases: TGTGCCACCAGCAGAGATCGACTAACCTACGAGCAGTACTTC. The chain employs TRBV15 and TRBJ2-7, with D maybe TRBD2 (5 bases). The CDR3 extends over 14 amino acids. CDR1 and CDR2 (germline): LNHNV, YYDKDF (reference sequence). V shed 0 bases and J shed 2 bases, with 8 bases lying between them.